These T cell receptor beta chains were read from a single sample in a study of blood T cell repertoires in COVID-19. The repertoire was sequenced with immunoSEQ multiplex PCR; TCRdb's copy has only in-frame clones and lacks some. This repertoire shows 250,000 to 350,000 clones, approximately 84% found once; its top ten account for approximately 1.5%. Material: peripheral blood. These receptors were taken from a human donor with COVID-19, enrolled during active disease. The donor label of this sample is uncertain. Each CDR3 is given with its conserved first and last residue. A D gene is named only where the DNA matches it firmly. Expanded clones get a size class; other rows say once, few or many, or leave the size out.

.,TRBV5-6,.,TRBJ1-1,TGTGCCAGCAGCTTGGTAACAGGGATTACTGAAGCTTTCTTT,CASSLVTGITEAFF
.,TRBV30,TRBD1,TRBJ2-7,TGTGCCTGGAGTCCCGGGACAGGGACCTACGAGCAGTACTTC,CAWSPGTGTYEQYF
once,TRBV7-3,TRBD1,TRBJ1-2,TGTGCCAGCAGCCCTGGGACAGGGGAAGACTACACCTTC,CASSPGTGEDYTF
.,TRBV6-5,TRBD1,TRBJ1-2,TGTGCCAGCAGTTACCCCGTTCAGGGGGTCTCCTATGGCTACACCTTC,CASSYPVQGVSYGYTF
.,TRBV5-4,TRBD2,TRBJ2-7,TGTGCCAGCAGCCGTACTAGCGGACTCTCCTACGAGCAGTACTTC,CASSRTSGLSYEQYF
.,TRBV24-1,TRBD2,TRBJ2-1,TGTGCCACCAGTGATGAAGTAGCGGGCTCCTACAATGAGCAGTTCTTC,CATSDEVAGSYNEQFF
once,TRBV15,.,TRBJ2-1,TGTGCCACCAGCAGACGTCAGGGGATTGAGCAGTTCTTC,CATSRRQGIEQFF
.,TRBV5-1,TRBD1,TRBJ1-1,TGCGCCAGCAGTTCGACAGGGGTCAGTAACACTGAAGCTTTCTTT,CASSSTGVSNTEAFF
.,TRBV19,TRBD1,TRBJ1-2,TGTGCCACCATGGACAGGCCAACTAACTATGGCTACACCTTC,CATMDRPTNYGYTF
few,TRBV18,.,TRBJ2-3,TGTGCCAGCTCACTACAGAACACAGATACGCAGTATTTT,CASSLQNTDTQYF
.,TRBV7-2,TRBD2,TRBJ2-7,TGTGCCAGCAGCTTAAGAGCCGGGACTAGCGGGAGCCCTCAGGGGCAGTACTTC,CASSLRAGTSGSPQGQYF
.,TRBV11-3,.,TRBJ2-1,TGTGCCAGCAGCTTACTTAGGGGATCAGGCAATGAGCAGTTCTTC,CASSLLRGSGNEQFF
.,TRBV27,TRBD2,TRBJ2-1,TGTGCCAGCAGCCTGGGACTAGCTCTTAATGAGCAGTTCTTC,CASSLGLALNEQFF
.,TRBV7-3,TRBD2,TRBJ2-2,TGTGCCAGCAGCTTAGCTAGCGGATACACCGGGGAGCTGTTTTTT,CASSLASGYTGELFF
.,TRBV5-5,.,TRBJ1-6,TGTGCCAGCAGCCCAATACAGAAAAGAGCAGATTCACCCCTCCACTTT,CASSPIQKRADSPLHF
.,TRBV18,TRBD1,TRBJ2-7,TGTGCCAGCTCACCAGGGACAGGGACCTACGAGCAGTACTTC,CASSPGTGTYEQYF
.,TRBV11-3,.,TRBJ2-2,TGTGCCAGCAGCACCTATAACACCGGGGAGCTGTTTTTT,CASSTYNTGELFF
.,TRBV6-5,TRBD1,TRBJ1-1,TGTGCCAGCAATTGGGACAGGGGGAAAACTGAAGCTTTCTTT,CASNWDRGKTEAFF
once,TRBV5-1,.,TRBJ2-7,TGCGCCAGCAGGTGGGAGCCGAACTACGAGCAGTACTTC,CASRWEPNYEQYF
.,TRBV5-5,.,TRBJ2-3,TGTGCCAGCAGCTCGATGGCGGGCTGGGCAGATACGCAGTATTTT,CASSSMAGWADTQYF
many,TRBV28,TRBD1,TRBJ1-1,TGTGCCAGCAGTTTACCGGACAGGTCTCGGGCTTTCTTT,CASSLPDRSRAFF
.,TRBV11-2,.,TRBJ2-7,TGTGCCAGCAGCTTAGATTCGGCCGGAGAGTCTTTATACCCCTACGAGCAGTACTTC,CASSLDSAGESLYPYEQYF
.,TRBV28,.,TRBJ1-4,TGTGCCAGCAGTTTGCAGGGTATTGAAAAACTGTTTTTT,CASSLQGIEKLFF
.,TRBV7-2,TRBD2,TRBJ2-5,TGTGCCAGCAGTGGGGTAGCGGGAGTGGAAGAGACCCAGTACTTC,CASSGVAGVEETQYF